The source of this T cell receptor (beta chain) is a study of control samples from healthy donors and cancer patients. Germline values: CDR1 MNHNY, CDR2 SVGAGI (reference sequence). The germline V and J ends were trimmed by 5 bases and 0 bases, with 5 bases remaining between them. The CDR3 covers 13 residues. TCRdb keeps only in-frame clones here, not all; method: immunoSEQ multiplex PCR. The sample has under 450,000 clones, more than 80% seen once; the top ten hold 5% to 7%. The material sequenced was PBMCs. This receptor was taken from a man between 35 and 55 years old with head and neck cancer. The genes are TRBV6-6 and TRBJ1-3; the D is unclear. The CDR3 loop is CASSVPSGNTIYF. Here the CDR3 DNA reads TGTGCCAGCAGTGTCCCCTCTGGAAACACCATATATTTT.